This is a list of T cell receptor beta chains from one sample in a study of blood T cell repertoires in COVID-19. Clones were sequenced by immunoSEQ multiplex PCR, and TCRdb holds only the in-frame ones, with some missing. The table lists around 230,000 clones, more than 80% of them singletons. Material for sequencing was peripheral blood. These TCRs come from a man aged 30 to 45 who had recovered from COVID-19. The CDR3 runs from the conserved cysteine through the conserved F or W.

J gene	V gene	CDR3 protein
TRBJ2-7	TRBV12-3/TRBV12-4	CASSLGPTYEQYF
TRBJ2-1	TRBV11-3	CASSFSNSNEQFF
TRBJ2-1	TRBV9	CASSVATTQNEQFF
TRBJ2-1	TRBV6-5	CASSFERGTYNEQFF
TRBJ2-5	TRBV28	CASSLGTGNQETQYF
TRBJ1-1	TRBV5-1	CASSPRTGTNTEAFF
TRBJ2-7	TRBV5-1	CASSPIQVISNEQYF
TRBJ1-2	TRBV6-5	CASSYSPGQGGYGYTF
TRBJ1-6	TRBV14	CASGGVGSPLHF
TRBJ2-2	TRBV10-2	CASSESRRPSGELFF
TRBJ2-3	TRBV6-1	CASSEVQGTDTQYF
TRBJ2-7	TRBV18	CASSLNSIERGGDLYEQYF
TRBJ2-4	TRBV30	CAWSLPGQGAYKNIQYF
TRBJ2-7	TRBV27	CASKGRVYEQYF
TRBJ2-7	TRBV7-9	CASSLAERYEQYF
TRBJ2-5	TRBV5-6	CASSLVQLETQYF
TRBJ2-1	TRBV7-9	CASSLAELEQFF
TRBJ1-5	TRBV6-2/TRBV6-3	CASSFGQATGINQPQHF
TRBJ2-3	TRBV7-8	CASSLELAGASTDTQYF
TRBJ1-2	TRBV25-1	CASSPQGGFIYGYTF
TRBJ1-1	TRBV27	CASSHDRVQMNTEAFF
TRBJ2-7	TRBV30	CAWSRGRDEQYF
TRBJ2-1	TRBV24-1	CATSDLRRNEQFF
TRBJ2-7	TRBV7-7	CASSPPGQGFSYEQYF
TRBJ1-2	TRBV5-4	CASSFGTDSYGYTF
TRBJ1-3	TRBV7-2	CASSLAQGGGNTIYF
TRBJ1-2	TRBV3-1/TRBV3-2	CASSQEGGQGDGYTF
TRBJ1-1	TRBV6-5	CASSYSRGTEAFF
TRBJ1-2	TRBV7-9	CASSSGSYGYTF
TRBJ2-3	TRBV24-1	CATSEGSGGRADTQYF
TRBJ1-4	TRBV7-2	CASSLPPQGAINEKLFF
TRBJ2-7	TRBV25-1	CASMPSPGQGARVKQYF
TRBJ2-1	TRBV5-1	CASSPFPGTGTYNEQFF
TRBJ1-2	TRBV7-2	CASSMTTGRTSGYTF
TRBJ2-3	TRBV2	CASSQEADTQYF
TRBJ2-1	TRBV6-1	CASSGWRGQSSYNEQFF
TRBJ1-2	TRBV3-1/TRBV3-2	CASSQEGRGKNYGYTF
TRBJ1-2	TRBV10-3	CAISPNRDRGYGYTF
TRBJ2-6	TRBV19	CASSFRTGRAGANVLTF
TRBJ2-7	TRBV7-6	CASSQGGFWGYEQYF
TRBJ2-3	TRBV12-3/TRBV12-4	CASSPTSDTQYF
TRBJ2-1	TRBV10-3	CAISELAGPSWNEQFF
TRBJ2-3	TRBV6-5	CASSPSGGYTDTQYF
TRBJ1-5	TRBV19	CASRGRNQPQHF
TRBJ2-3	TRBV24-1	CATSDSGTSAYTDTQYF
TRBJ1-2	TRBV19	CASSLRGGGPANYGYTF
TRBJ2-1	TRBV2	CASSEGLAYEQFF
TRBJ1-1	TRBV6-5	CASSYSGGTEAFF
TRBJ2-7	TRBV4-1	CASSQGTLTGMGEQYF
TRBJ2-7	TRBV29-1	CSVDLLAVSSYEQYF
TRBJ2-1	TRBV5-1	CASSSIATAGGEQFF
TRBJ2-7	TRBV5-1	CASSFRESSEQYF
TRBJ1-5	TRBV5-8	CASSLGTGSNQPQHF
TRBJ1-4	TRBV10-2	CASRGAQDEKLFF
TRBJ1-3	TRBV10-3	CAIEEQGFGNTIYF